Presented here are 27 T cell receptor beta chains from one specimen sequenced in a study of T-cell reconstitution after alpha-beta-depleted transplantation in children. Preparation of the TCRbeta library was carried out with unique molecular identifiers. TCRdb independently ran MiXCR on the PCR reads; one entry per CDR3 protein. In the table there are fewer than 750,000 distinct CDR3 sequences, roughly 23% of which are singletons. The sequenced sample was PBMCs, mostly from graft donor cells, obtained 360 days after TCRalphabeta/CD19-depleted stem cell transplant. These receptors came from a boy younger than two who had a stem cell transplant for acute myeloid leukemia, so the T cells may come from the graft donor.

The gene calls are TRBV7-9 and TRBJ2-2; D remains ambiguous. From germline, CDR1 is SEHNR and CDR2 FQNEAQ (reference sequence). CDR3 size: 12 residues. The V gene lost 5 bases and the J gene lost 4 bases, with 5 bases spanning the gap. In nucleotides, the CDR3 is TGTGCCAGCAGCGAGCCCACCGGGGAGCTGTTTTTT. Translating gives CASSEPTGELFF.

This clonotype was detected many times. This rearrangement joins TRBV20-1 to TRBJ2-7; TRBD2 matches 9 bases. The germline V gene encodes CDR1 DFQATT and CDR2 SNEGSKA (reference sequence). The length of the CDR3 is 13 residues. V lost 5 bases and J lost 2; bases outside the gene matches: 4. The CDR3 nucleotides are TGCAGTGCTGGCGGCGGGGGGGCCTACGAGCAGTACTTC. Translating gives CSAGGGGAYEQYF.

The chain is built from TRBV20-1 and TRBJ1-3; D is possibly TRBD1 (5 bases). V lost 6 bases to trimming and J lost 0 bases, with 18 bases between them. The CDR3 is made up of 16 amino acids. Germline V CDR1 and CDR2: DFQATT, SNEGSKA (reference sequence). The CDR3 here is CSALQDAYLSGNTIYF. The DNA for the CDR3 is TGCAGTGCGCTACAGGATGCCTACCTCTCTGGAAACACCATATATTTT.

The J gene is TRBJ2-7, the V gene TRBV11-2; no firm D call. From germline, CDR1 is SGHAT and CDR2 FQNNGV. The CDR3 has 15 amino acids. Trimming removed 0 bases at V and 3 bases at J, with 12 bases between. CDR3 nucleotides: TGTGCCAGCAGCTTAGAATGGGCAGTCGACTACGAGCAGTACGTC. Translating gives CASSLEWAVDYEQYV.

This clonotype was seen more than once but under ten times. At one of its ends the junction is not consistent with the germline gene, which may arise from a read error. The CDR3: CASSLGDSRALF. The DNA for the CDR3 is TGTGCCAGCAGCTTAGGGGACAGCCGGGCCCTTTTT. The chain joins TRBV5-6 to TRBJ2-2; 7 bases align to TRBD1. There are 12 residues in the CDR3. Germline V gene sequence: CDR1 SGHDT, CDR2 YYEEEE.

To note about this clonotype: A much larger clone differs by one base, so this may be a read error. The chain has TRBV18 and TRBJ2-3, with 10 bases that match TRBD2. CDR1 is KGHSH, CDR2 LQKENI, per germline. Trimming cost V 1 base and J 1 base; bases outside gene matches: 5. The CDR3 length is 17 residues. DNA for the CDR3: TGTGCCAGCTCACCACGGGGACTAGCGTGGGGCACAGATACGCAGTATTTT. Encoded protein: CASSPRGLAWGTDTQYF.

This clonotype was picked up a small number of times. The CDR3, as DNA: TGTGCCAGCAGCGGACGCGGGACAGGTTTTTACGAGCAGTACTTC. Residues: CASSGRGTGFYEQYF. V is TRBV12-3 or TRBV12-4 and J is TRBJ2-7, with 8 bases lining up with TRBD1. The CDR3 sequence is 15 residues long. With 6 bases clipped from V and 4 bases from J, the junction kept 11 bases outside the gene matches.

V is TRBV27 and J is TRBJ1-5, with TRBD1 identical over 7 bases. The ends lost 5 bases at V and 10 bases at J; junction bases unmatched: 11. This CDR3 region has 14 residues. Per the germline V gene, CDR1 is MNHEY and CDR2 is SMNVEV (reference sequence). Here the CDR3 reads CASSPHRGGSPQHF. For the CDR3, the DNA is TGTGCCAGCAGTCCGCACAGGGGAGGGTCTCCCCAGCATTTT.

In this sample, this clonotype turned up a few times. The chain joins TRBV14 to TRBJ2-7; a weak D match, TRBD1 (5 bases). The CDR3 covers 14 residues. V shed 1 base and J shed 2 bases, with 9 bases lying between them. Looked up from germline, CDR1 is SGHDN and CDR2 is FVKESK. This CDR3 is CASSQGSQAYEQYV. CDR3 DNA: TGTGCCAGCAGCCAAGGGTCACAGGCCTACGAGCAGTACGTC.

V is TRBV7-9 and J is TRBJ2-1; 9 bases match TRBD1. The germline gives CDR1 SEHNR, CDR2 FQNEAQ (reference sequence). There are 15 residues in the CDR3. Trimming cost V 5 bases and J 9 bases; bases outside gene matches: 11. The chain's CDR3 is CASSDRPGQGSEQFF. CDR3 nucleotides: TGTGCCAGCAGCGACAGACCGGGACAGGGCAGTGAGCAGTTCTTC.

This chain links TRBV4-1 with TRBJ1-2; 7 bases match TRBD1. The V gene end was trimmed by 1 base and the J gene end by 2 bases; junction bases not matched to a gene: 7. The CDR3 is made up of 16 amino acids. CDR1 and CDR2 (germline): MGHRA, YSYEKL. CDR3 sequence (DNA): TGCGCCAGCAGCCAAGTAGGAACAGGGGCGAACTATGGCTACACCTTC. This sequence encodes CASSQVGTGANYGYTF.

This clonotype was seen a few times. The J gene is TRBJ1-5, the V gene TRBV20-1; weak D call: TRBD1 (6 bases). This CDR3 contains 16 residues. The ends were cut back, 1 base at V and 2 bases at J, with 15 bases in the middle. The germline V gene encodes CDR1 DFQATT and CDR2 SNEGSKA (reference sequence). CDR3 protein: CSARAGGQRGNQPQHF. In nucleotides, the CDR3 is TGCAGTGCTAGAGCGGGGGGGCAGCGGGGCAATCAGCCCCAGCATTTT.

This clonotype was recorded only once. V usage is TRBV7-3 and J usage is TRBJ2-5, with D tentatively TRBD2 (6 bases). V lost 5 bases and J lost 3, with 16 bases in between. Germline V CDR1 and CDR2: SGHTA, FQGTGA. This CDR3 contains 15 residues. Here the CDR3 DNA reads TGTGCCAGCAGCCTATTGGGAGGTACAGAAGAGACCCAGTACTTC. It yields the protein CASSLLGGTEETQYF.

This clonotype was observed a handful of times. The V and J genes are TRBV29-1 and TRBJ2-3; TRBD2 matches 7 bases. Germline assignment: CDR1 SQVTM and CDR2 ANQGSEA. The V and J ends lost 7 bases and 5 bases, in that order; junction bases with no gene match: 9. CDR3 length: 13 residues. The CDR3 loop is CSGRSGGGDTQYF. As DNA, the CDR3 is TGCAGCGGAAGATCGGGGGGTGGAGATACGCAGTATTTT.

This clonotype showed up just a few times. The chain combines TRBV7-9 with TRBJ1-3; D remains unclear. V lost 3 bases and J lost 0, with 6 bases in between. The CDR3 runs 14 residues. Germline CDR1 reads SEHNR; CDR2 reads FQNEAQ (reference sequence). In DNA form, the CDR3 reads TGTGCCAGCAGCTTTGGCCTCTCTGGAAACACCATATATTTT. Translated: CASSFGLSGNTIYF.

This clonotype was observed a handful of times. This chain joins TRBV4-3 and TRBJ2-7; 9 positions match TRBD2. CDR1 and CDR2 (germline): LGHNA, YSLEER. The CDR3 has 19 residues. Trimming at V came to 0 bases and at J to 3 bases, leaving 15 bases not matched to a gene. The CDR3 DNA follows: TGCGCCAGCAGCCAAGAAGGGCCCTTGTGGCTAGCGGGGCACTACGAGCAGTACTTC. This sequence encodes CASSQEGPLWLAGHYEQYF.

This clonotype was recorded at least ten times. J is TRBJ1-3 and V is TRBV20-1, with D possibly TRBD1 on 5 matching bases. Germline loops: CDR1 DFQATT, CDR2 SNEGSKA (reference sequence). V dropped 3 bases and J dropped 0 bases, with 6 bases sitting between them. This CDR3 has 13 residues. The CDR3: CSARGDSGNTIYF. The CDR3 DNA reads TGCAGTGCTAGGGGGGACTCTGGAAACACCATATATTTT.

This clonotype was recorded many times. The chain has TRBV12-3 or TRBV12-4 and TRBJ2-1, with a weak D call TRBD2 (5 bases). The CDR3 length is 15 residues. The V gene lost 6 bases and the J gene lost 6 bases, with 18 bases spanning the gap. CDR3 bases: TGTGCCAGCAGCACACTAGGAAGGGCCGGCAATGAGCAGTTCTTC. Translation: CASSTLGRAGNEQFF.

The chain has TRBV20-1 and TRBJ2-1; possibly TRBD2 for D (7 bases). Germline loops: CDR1 DFQATT, CDR2 SNEGSKA (reference sequence). This CDR3 has 14 amino acids. The V and J ends lost 5 bases and 2 bases respectively, with 13 bases between them. The CDR3 reads CSAPSGGTYNEQFF. CDR3 nucleotide sequence: TGCAGTGCTCCCTCGGGGGGCACCTACAATGAGCAGTTCTTC.

J is TRBJ2-3 and V is TRBV5-4; maybe TRBD2 (6 bases). V lost 6 bases to trimming and J lost 6 bases, with 17 bases between them. The length of the CDR3 is 14 residues. Germline V CDR1 and CDR2: SGHNT, YYREEE (reference sequence). The CDR3 here is CASTKPGVWDTQYF. The DNA of the CDR3 is TGTGCCAGCACGAAACCGGGAGTGTGGGATACGCAGTATTTT.

The chain is built from TRBV28 and TRBJ2-1; TRBD1 matches at 7 bases. This CDR3 has 19 amino acids. Germline V gives CDR1 MDHEN, CDR2 SYDVKM. J lost 1 base, V lost 4 bases, and 16 bases had no gene match. CDR3 region: CASSSRDSLLPSSYNEQFF. The CDR3 DNA is TGTGCCAGCAGTTCCCGGGACAGTCTTCTACCGTCGTCCTACAATGAGCAGTTCTTC.

The chain couples TRBV20-1 to TRBJ1-1; no clear D gene. V lost 2 bases and J 4 bases, leaving 5 bases between the germline ends. Looked up from germline, CDR1 is DFQATT and CDR2 is SNEGSKA (reference sequence). This CDR3 spans 11 amino acids. This CDR3 reads CSARRSTEAFF. The DNA of the CDR3 is TGCAGTGCTAGACGGAGCACTGAAGCTTTCTTT.

This chain links TRBV3-1 with TRBJ2-5; D is undetermined. The CDR3 is made up of 16 amino acids. V was pared by 4 bases and J by 2 bases, with 17 bases between. The V gene's germline CDR1 is LGHDT and CDR2 YNNKEL (reference sequence). CDR3 protein: CASSLFSAPFQETQYF. In DNA, the CDR3 is TGTGCCAGCAGCCTTTTCAGCGCACCATTTCAAGAGACCCAGTACTTC.

This clonotype was detected many times. V is TRBV29-1 and J is TRBJ2-7; 10 nucleotides agree with TRBD1. The CDR3 contains 14 residues. The germline CDR1 and CDR2 sequences are SQVTM and ANQGSEA. V lost 2 bases and J lost 4; bases outside the gene matches: 5. The CDR3 DNA reads TGCAGCGTTGAACTGGGGGACAGGGGTTACGAGCAGTACTTC. Its protein is CSVELGDRGYEQYF.

This sequence joins TRBV6-5 and TRBJ2-5, with 9 bases matching TRBD1. The J segment lost 0 bases and the V segment lost 4 bases, leaving 6 bases of the junction unmatched. The CDR3 extends over 16 amino acids. Germline CDR1 reads MNHEY; CDR2 reads SVGAGI. CDR3 DNA sequence: TGTGCCAGCAGTTTCACAGGGGGCGAGTACCAAGAGACCCAGTACTTC. Translated, it gives CASSFTGGEYQETQYF.

This clonotype was seen more than once but under ten times. The gene calls are TRBV4-1 and TRBJ2-2, with 10 bases identical to TRBD1. Germline CDR1 and CDR2: MGHRA and YSYEKL. The CDR3 is made up of 15 amino acids. V shed 6 bases, J shed 7 bases, and the junction held 8 bases outside the gene matches. The DNA of the CDR3 is TGCGCCAGCAGTCTCCGGGACAGGGGTATCGGGGAGCTGTTTTTT. This codes for CASSLRDRGIGELFF.

Written as DNA, the CDR3 is TGCGCCAGCAGCTCTCCCGGGGACTCGCAAGAGACCCAGTACTTC. Protein: CASSSPGDSQETQYF. The V call is TRBV5-1, the J call TRBJ2-5; maybe TRBD2 (6 bases). The V gene's germline CDR1 is SGHRS and CDR2 YFSETQ. V lost 3 bases and J lost 2, with 14 bases in between. CDR3 size: 15 residues. Looking up the rest from reference TRBV5-1 and TRBJ2-5 gives the full variable domain: KAGVTQTPRYLIKTRGQQVTLSCSPISGHRSVSWYQQTPGQGLQFLFEYFSETQRNKGNFPGRFSGRQFSNSRSEMNVSTLELGDSALYLCASSSPGDSQETQYFGPGTRLLVL.